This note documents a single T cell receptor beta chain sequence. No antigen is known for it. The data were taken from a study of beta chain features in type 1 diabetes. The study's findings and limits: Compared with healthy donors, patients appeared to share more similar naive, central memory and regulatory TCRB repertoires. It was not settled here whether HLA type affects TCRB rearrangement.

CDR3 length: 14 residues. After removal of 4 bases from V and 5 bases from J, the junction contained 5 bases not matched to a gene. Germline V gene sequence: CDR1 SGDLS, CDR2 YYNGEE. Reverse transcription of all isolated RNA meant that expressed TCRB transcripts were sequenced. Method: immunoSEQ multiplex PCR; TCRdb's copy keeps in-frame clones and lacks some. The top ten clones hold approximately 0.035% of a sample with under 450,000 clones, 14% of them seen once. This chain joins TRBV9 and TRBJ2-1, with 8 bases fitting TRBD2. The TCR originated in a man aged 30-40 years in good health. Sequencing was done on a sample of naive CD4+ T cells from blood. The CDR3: CASSPGLGDNEQFF. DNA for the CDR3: TGTGCCAGCAGCCCGGGACTAGGGGACAATGAGCAGTTCTTC.